The present T cell receptor (beta chain) was sequenced within a study of cytomegalovirus exposure and HLA in healthy donors. The PCR made use of 60 Vbeta and 13 Jbeta primers. The repertoire was sequenced with immunoSEQ multiplex PCR; TCRdb's copy has only in-frame clones and lacks some. The data contain 130,000 or so clones, roughly 77% of them singletons. Whole-study findings and limits: 164 TCR beta chains were listed as cytomegalovirus-associated.

As for this clone: Its antigen remains unknown.

The CDR3 extends over 18 amino acids. CDR1 and CDR2 from the germline V gene are SQVTM and ANQGSEA. J gave up 0 bases and V 0 bases, and 10 bases lay outside the gene matches. Sequenced material: PBMCs. This rearrangement joins TRBV29-1 to TRBJ2-3, with 9 bases matching TRBD2. The TCR was taken from a man aged 35 to 55 in good health and CMV-seronegative. The CDR3: CSVEDPGPAGGSTDTQYF. The CDR3 nucleotides are TGCAGCGTTGAAGATCCTGGACCCGCGGGGGGGAGCACAGATACGCAGTATTTT.